The T cell receptor beta chain described here comes from a study of regulatory T cells in long-lasting Graves disease. Study conclusions and caveats: Reduced TCR diversity was observed in persistent Graves' patients versus newly diagnosed patients. Persistent patients shared more public clonotypes (approximately 2,900) than new patients (966).

Noted time point: persistent/refractory GD, antithyroid drugs over 5 years with positive TRAb. The TCR library used RNA extracted from PBMCs. This clonotype was found a few times. Its antigen is as yet unknown. The germline V and J ends were trimmed by 6 bases and 3 bases, with 20 bases remaining between them. CDR3 length equals 17 residues. Germline-derived CDR1 and CDR2 are PRHDT and FYEKMQ (reference sequence). Sequencing libraries for TCR beta were prepared with iRepertoire HTBI primers and Arm-PCR of CDR3 regions. TCRdb redid the calling of the multiplex PCR reads with MiXCR, one entry per CDR3 protein. The top ten clones hold roughly 50% of a sample with some 280,000 distinct CDR3 sequences, around a fifth of them seen once.

The chain is built from TRBV13 and TRBJ2-2, with unresolved D. The TCR was taken from a female donor with Graves disease. The specimen was peripheral blood mononuclear cells (PBMCs), collected when the disease was refractory, from a patient treated with antithyroid drugs. The CDR3 coding sequence is TGTGCCAGCAGTAAACGGGTGTCCTTTCCATACACCGGGGAGCTGTTTTTT. This encodes CASSKRVSFPYTGELFF.